The rows below give T cell receptor beta chains drawn from one sample of a study of CD8 T cells in ankylosing spondylitis. Via MiXCR, TCRdb re-called the 5' RACE reads, giving one row per CDR3 protein. The table includes 350,000 to 450,000 distinct CDR3 sequences, roughly 25% detected once. Sample: blood, either unsorted or a sorted T cell fraction (not recorded which). The receptors come from a male donor with ankylosing spondylitis. Both conserved end residues are part of each CDR3. Fields, in order: D gene, V gene, J gene, clone size, CDR3 DNA, CDR3 protein. D genes are given only for firm matches. A row's size may be missing; if present it is once, few, many or a size class.

D: .
V: TRBV5-1
J: TRBJ1-4
size: .
DNA: TGCGCCAGCAGCTTGGGACTGGCGGACGAAAAACTGTTTTTT
CDR3: CASSLGLADEKLFF

D: .
V: TRBV12-3/TRBV12-4
J: TRBJ1-6
size: .
DNA: TGTGCCAGCACTCCGGCTCCCCATAATTCACCCCTCCACTTT
CDR3: CASTPAPHNSPLHF

D: .
V: TRBV12-3/TRBV12-4
J: TRBJ2-5
size: few
DNA: TGTGCCAGCAGTATGGGGGGGCCAGGGACCCAGTACTTC
CDR3: CASSMGGPGTQYF

D: TRBD2
V: TRBV20-1
J: TRBJ2-2
size: .
DNA: TGCAGTGCTAGAGACCCCGTGAGGCCGGGACTAGCGGGAGCCGGGGAGCTGTTTTTT
CDR3: CSARDPVRPGLAGAGELFF

D: .
V: TRBV7-2
J: TRBJ2-1
size: many
DNA: TGTGCCAGCAGCCCGGGGTGGGGAAACAATGAGCAGTTCTTC
CDR3: CASSPGWGNNEQFF

D: .
V: TRBV20-1
J: TRBJ2-1
size: .
DNA: TGCAGTGCTCCATCTCAAACCTACAATGAGCAGTTCTTC
CDR3: CSAPSQTYNEQFF

D: .
V: TRBV4-2
J: TRBJ1-2
size: .
DNA: TGTGCCAGCAGCGATCCCGGGACGGCCGGCTATGGCTACACCTTC
CDR3: CASSDPGTAGYGYTF

D: TRBD1
V: TRBV5-1
J: TRBJ1-1
size: few
DNA: TGCGCCAGCAGCCAGCCGGGACAGGGGTTTACTGAAGCTTTCTTT
CDR3: CASSQPGQGFTEAFF

D: TRBD2
V: TRBV20-1
J: TRBJ2-1
size: .
DNA: TGCAGTGCCACCCTTGGGATAGCGGGAGAAGAGGAGCAGTTCTTC
CDR3: CSATLGIAGEEEQFF

D: TRBD1
V: TRBV2
J: TRBJ1-6
size: few
DNA: TGTGCCAGCATTCAGGGGACAGGGAATAATTCACCCCTCCACTTT
CDR3: CASIQGTGNNSPLHF

D: .
V: TRBV29-1
J: TRBJ1-4
size: few
DNA: TGCAGCGTTGGACACCCTCAGGAAAAACTGTTTTTT
CDR3: CSVGHPQEKLFF

D: TRBD1
V: TRBV7-2
J: TRBJ2-5
size: few
DNA: TGTGCCAGCAGCTTTATGAGGGGGCGCCAAGAGACCCAGTACTTC
CDR3: CASSFMRGRQETQYF

D: TRBD1
V: TRBV4-1
J: TRBJ1-5
size: .
DNA: TGCGCCAGCAGCCCGGACAGGGGCAAAAATCAGCCCCAGCATTTT
CDR3: CASSPDRGKNQPQHF

D: .
V: TRBV21-1
J: TRBJ1-2
size: few
DNA: TGTGCCAGCAGGTACTGGGGAGGGGCGTTTGGCTACACCTTC
CDR3: CASRYWGGAFGYTF

D: TRBD1
V: TRBV18
J: TRBJ2-2
size: once
DNA: TGTGCCAGCTCAACCCGGACAGGGGCGAACACCGGGGAGCTGTTTTTT
CDR3: CASSTRTGANTGELFF

D: .
V: TRBV20-1
J: TRBJ2-7
size: .
DNA: TGCAGTGCTAAGCTAGAGACTTCCTACGAGCAGTACTTC
CDR3: CSAKLETSYEQYF

D: .
V: TRBV7-9
J: TRBJ1-2
size: .
DNA: TGTGCCAGCAGCCCCCAGGGAAGGGCGTTGGGCTACACCTTC
CDR3: CASSPQGRALGYTF

D: .
V: TRBV5-1
J: TRBJ2-5
size: .
DNA: TGCGCCAGCAGCTTGGTCCCAGAGCAAGAGACCCAGTACTTC
CDR3: CASSLVPEQETQYF

D: .
V: TRBV15
J: TRBJ2-7
size: few
DNA: TGTGCCACCAGCAGAGATAGGGGGTACGAGCAGTACTTC
CDR3: CATSRDRGYEQYF

D: .
V: TRBV10-3
J: TRBJ2-3
size: .
DNA: TGTGCCATCAGCCCGAAGGATACGCAGTATTTT
CDR3: CAISPKDTQYF

D: .
V: TRBV29-1
J: TRBJ2-7
size: .
DNA: TGCAGCGTTTCCGGGACGGGGGTGTTCGAGCAGTACTTC
CDR3: CSVSGTGVFEQYF

D: TRBD1
V: TRBV10-3
J: TRBJ2-2
size: .
DNA: TGTGCCATCAGTTTCGGGACAGCGGAGACCGGGGAGCTGTTTTTT
CDR3: CAISFGTAETGELFF

D: TRBD1
V: TRBV20-1
J: TRBJ2-1
size: .
DNA: TGCAGTGCTATGGGACAGGACTACAATGAGCAGTTCTTC
CDR3: CSAMGQDYNEQFF

D: .
V: TRBV5-5
J: TRBJ2-2
size: .
DNA: TGTGCCAGCAGCTTGGAGGGGACACGGAACACCGGGGAGCTGTTTTTT
CDR3: CASSLEGTRNTGELFF

D: .
V: TRBV15
J: TRBJ2-1
size: few
DNA: TGTGCCACCAGCAGAGATCTGTTTTCAAACTATGAGCAGTTCTTC
CDR3: CATSRDLFSNYEQFF

D: TRBD1
V: TRBV7-9
J: TRBJ1-1
size: few
DNA: TGTGCCAGCAGACCGCAGGGGGACGGAACCGACACTGAAGCTTTCTTT
CDR3: CASRPQGDGTDTEAFF

D: .
V: TRBV10-3
J: TRBJ1-1
size: .
DNA: TGTGCCATCAGTGTTCGGGACACTGAAGCTTTCTTT
CDR3: CAISVRDTEAFF

D: .
V: TRBV7-2
J: TRBJ2-1
size: many
DNA: TGTGCCAGCAGCCCGGAGCGGGCCCGGGTCAATGAGCAGTTCTTC
CDR3: CASSPERARVNEQFF

D: TRBD2
V: TRBV11-2
J: TRBJ2-5
size: .
DNA: TGTGCCAGCAGCTTAATTCAGCGGGAGCAAGAGACCCAGTACTTC
CDR3: CASSLIQREQETQYF

D: TRBD2
V: TRBV7-2
J: TRBJ2-7
size: .
DNA: TGTGCCAGCAGCTTAACCCAGACTAGCGGGAGACAGTACTTC
CDR3: CASSLTQTSGRQYF

D: TRBD1
V: TRBV12-3/TRBV12-4
J: TRBJ1-5
size: few
DNA: TGTGCCAGCAGCCCCGACAGGGAGGGGCAGCCCCAGCATTTT
CDR3: CASSPDREGQPQHF

D: TRBD1
V: TRBV3-1
J: TRBJ1-2
size: .
DNA: TGTGCCAGCAGCCTAGACAGGGATCCTGGCTACACCTTC
CDR3: CASSLDRDPGYTF

D: .
V: TRBV12-3/TRBV12-4
J: TRBJ2-3
size: .
DNA: TGTGCCAGCAGTTTCGCTAGCGCAGATACGCAGTATTTT
CDR3: CASSFASADTQYF

D: .
V: TRBV2
J: TRBJ2-3
size: .
DNA: TGTGCCAGCGCAGCCCAGTTATGGGCAGATACGCAGTATTTT
CDR3: CASAAQLWADTQYF

D: TRBD1
V: TRBV24-1
J: TRBJ2-5
size: many
DNA: TGTGCCACCAGTGCCGCTAGGACAGGGCAAGAGACCCAGTACTTC
CDR3: CATSAARTGQETQYF

D: .
V: TRBV4-2
J: TRBJ2-5
size: few
DNA: TGTGCCAGCAGCCTTCCTCTAGAATCAGAGACCCAGTACTTC
CDR3: CASSLPLESETQYF

D: .
V: TRBV7-2
J: TRBJ2-7
size: .
DNA: TGTGCCAGCAGCCCATGGGGTGCTAATATACCCTACGAGCAGTACTTC
CDR3: CASSPWGANIPYEQYF

D: .
V: TRBV7-2
J: TRBJ1-5
size: .
DNA: TGTGCCAGCACCCCTACGGGGGGCAATCAGCCCCAGCATTTT
CDR3: CASTPTGGNQPQHF

D: TRBD2
V: TRBV5-6
J: TRBJ2-1
size: few
DNA: TGTGCCAGCAGCAGAAGACTAGCGGGAGGGCCCTGGAATGAGCAGTTCTTC
CDR3: CASSRRLAGGPWNEQFF